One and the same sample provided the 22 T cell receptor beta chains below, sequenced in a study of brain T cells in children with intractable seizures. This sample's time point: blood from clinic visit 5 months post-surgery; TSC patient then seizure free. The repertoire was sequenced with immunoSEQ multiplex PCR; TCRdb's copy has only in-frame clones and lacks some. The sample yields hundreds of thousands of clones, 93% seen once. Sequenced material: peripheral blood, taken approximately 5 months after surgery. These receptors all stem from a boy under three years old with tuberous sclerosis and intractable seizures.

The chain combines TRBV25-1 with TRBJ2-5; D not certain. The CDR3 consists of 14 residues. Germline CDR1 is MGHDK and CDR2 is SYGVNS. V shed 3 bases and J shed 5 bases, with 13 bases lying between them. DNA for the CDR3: TGTGCCAGCAGTGATTCCCGGGCCCGGGAGACCCAGTACTTC. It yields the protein CASSDSRARETQYF.

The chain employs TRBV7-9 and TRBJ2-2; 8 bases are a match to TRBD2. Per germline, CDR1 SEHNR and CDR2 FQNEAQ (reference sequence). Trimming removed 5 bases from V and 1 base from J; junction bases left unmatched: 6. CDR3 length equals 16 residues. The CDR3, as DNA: TGTGCCAGCAGCCCCCCGACTAGCGAGAACACCGGGGAGCTGTTTTTT. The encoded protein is CASSPPTSENTGELFF. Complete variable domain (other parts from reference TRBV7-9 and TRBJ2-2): DTGVSQNPRHKITKRGQNVTFRCDPISEHNRLYWYRQTLGQGPEFLTYFQNEAQLEKSRLLSDRFSAERPKGSFSTLEIQRTEQGDSAMYLCASSPPTSENTGELFFGEGSRLTVL.

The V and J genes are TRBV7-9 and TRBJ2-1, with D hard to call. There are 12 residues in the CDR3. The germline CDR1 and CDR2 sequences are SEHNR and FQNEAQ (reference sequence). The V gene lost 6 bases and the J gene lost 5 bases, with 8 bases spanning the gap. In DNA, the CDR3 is TGTGCCAGCAGAAGGGTCCACAATGAGCAGTTCTTC. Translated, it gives CASRRVHNEQFF.

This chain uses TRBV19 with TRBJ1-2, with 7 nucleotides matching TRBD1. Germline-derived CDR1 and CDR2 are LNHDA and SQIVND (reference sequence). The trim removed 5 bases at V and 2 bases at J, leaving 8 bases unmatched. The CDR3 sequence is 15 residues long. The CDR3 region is CASSRDSYRNYGYTF. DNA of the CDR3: TGTGCCAGTAGTCGGGACAGCTACAGAAACTATGGCTACACCTTC.

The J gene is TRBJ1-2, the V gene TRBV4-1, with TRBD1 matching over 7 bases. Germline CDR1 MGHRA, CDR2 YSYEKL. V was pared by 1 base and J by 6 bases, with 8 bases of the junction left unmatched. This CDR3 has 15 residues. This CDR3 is CASSQATGSRDGYTF. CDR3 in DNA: TGCGCCAGCAGCCAAGCGACAGGGTCTAGGGATGGCTACACCTTC.

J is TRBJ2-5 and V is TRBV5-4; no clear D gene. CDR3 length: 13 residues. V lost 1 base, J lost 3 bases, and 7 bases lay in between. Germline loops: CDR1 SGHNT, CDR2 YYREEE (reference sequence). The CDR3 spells CASSLPEKETQYF. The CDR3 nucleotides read TGTGCCAGCAGCTTGCCGGAAAAAGAGACCCAGTACTTC.

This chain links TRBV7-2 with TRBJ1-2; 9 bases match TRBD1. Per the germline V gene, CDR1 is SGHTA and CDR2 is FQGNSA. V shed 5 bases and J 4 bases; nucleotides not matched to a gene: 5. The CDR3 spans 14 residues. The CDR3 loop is CASSRQGESYGYTF. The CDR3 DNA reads TGTGCCAGCAGCAGACAGGGGGAAAGCTATGGCTACACCTTC.

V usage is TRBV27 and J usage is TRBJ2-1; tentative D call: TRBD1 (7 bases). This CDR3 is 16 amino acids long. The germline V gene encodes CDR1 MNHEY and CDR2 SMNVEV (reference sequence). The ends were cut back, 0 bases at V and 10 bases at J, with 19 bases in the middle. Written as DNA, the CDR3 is TGTGCCAGCAGTTTATCGATAATAGGGGGCGGGATGGAGCAGTTCTTC. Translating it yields CASSLSIIGGGMEQFF.

In DNA form, the CDR3 reads TGCGCCAGCAGTGAGTCCGGCGGGAACACCGGGGAGCTGTTTTTT. Encoded protein: CASSESGGNTGELFF. The V gene is TRBV10-1, the J gene TRBJ2-2; D gene uncertain. The V end lost 0 bases, the J end lost 1 base, and 6 bases lay between the germline ends. CDR3 size: 15 residues. Germline-derived CDR1 and CDR2 are WNHNN and SYGVQD (reference sequence).

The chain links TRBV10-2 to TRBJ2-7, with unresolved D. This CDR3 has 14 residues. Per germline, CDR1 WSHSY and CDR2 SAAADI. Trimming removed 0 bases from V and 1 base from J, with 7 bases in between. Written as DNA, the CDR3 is TGCGCCAGCAGTGAGTCGTACAGTTCCTACGAGCAGTACTTC. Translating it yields CASSESYSSYEQYF.

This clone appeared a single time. The CDR3 spells CASSFLPTNTGELFF. The DNA of the CDR3 is TGCGCCAGCAGTTTCTTACCGACGAACACCGGGGAGCTGTTTTTT. The chain has TRBV10-2 and TRBJ2-2; no firm D call. This CDR3 comprises 15 residues. In germline, CDR1 is WSHSY, CDR2 SAAADI. V was clipped by 5 bases and J by 0 bases, with 10 bases between them.

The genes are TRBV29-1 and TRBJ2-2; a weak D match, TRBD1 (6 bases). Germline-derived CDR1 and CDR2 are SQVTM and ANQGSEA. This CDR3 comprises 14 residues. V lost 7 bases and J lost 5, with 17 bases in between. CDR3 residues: CSARTGGLTGELFF. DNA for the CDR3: TGCAGCGCACGGACTGGGGGCCTGACCGGGGAGCTGTTTTTT.

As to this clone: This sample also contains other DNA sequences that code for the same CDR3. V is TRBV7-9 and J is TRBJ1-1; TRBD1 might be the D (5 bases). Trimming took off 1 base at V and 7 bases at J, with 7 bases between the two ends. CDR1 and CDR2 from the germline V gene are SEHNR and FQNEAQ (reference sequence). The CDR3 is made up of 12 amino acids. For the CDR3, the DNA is TGTGCCAGCAGCTTAGGACAGCTTGAAGCTTTCTTT. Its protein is CASSLGQLEAFF.

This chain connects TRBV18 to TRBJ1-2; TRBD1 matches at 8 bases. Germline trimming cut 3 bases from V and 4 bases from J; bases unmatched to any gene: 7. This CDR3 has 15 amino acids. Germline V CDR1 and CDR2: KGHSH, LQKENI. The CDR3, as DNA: TGTGCCAGCTCACCCGGACAGGGAGAGTTCTATGGCTACACCTTC. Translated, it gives CASSPGQGEFYGYTF.

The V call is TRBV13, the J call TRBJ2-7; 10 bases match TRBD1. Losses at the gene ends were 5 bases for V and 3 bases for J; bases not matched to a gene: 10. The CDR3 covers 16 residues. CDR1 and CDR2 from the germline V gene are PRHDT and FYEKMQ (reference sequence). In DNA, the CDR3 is TGTGCCAGCAGCCTAACCGGGACAGGGGTGGACTACGAGCAGTACTTC. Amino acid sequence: CASSLTGTGVDYEQYF.

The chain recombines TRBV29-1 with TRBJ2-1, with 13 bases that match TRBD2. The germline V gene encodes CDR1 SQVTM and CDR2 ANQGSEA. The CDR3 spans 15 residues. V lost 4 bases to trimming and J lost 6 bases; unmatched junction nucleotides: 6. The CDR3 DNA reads TGCAGCGTTGTTGGACTAGCGGGAGTTTCCAATGAGCAGTTCTTC. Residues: CSVVGLAGVSNEQFF.

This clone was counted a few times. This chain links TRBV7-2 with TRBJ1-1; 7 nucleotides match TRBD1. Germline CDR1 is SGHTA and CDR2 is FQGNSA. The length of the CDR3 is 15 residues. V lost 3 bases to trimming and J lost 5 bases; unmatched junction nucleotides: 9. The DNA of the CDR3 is TGTGCCAGCAGCTTGAGGAGACAGGGTAGGACTGAAGCTTTCTTT. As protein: CASSLRRQGRTEAFF.

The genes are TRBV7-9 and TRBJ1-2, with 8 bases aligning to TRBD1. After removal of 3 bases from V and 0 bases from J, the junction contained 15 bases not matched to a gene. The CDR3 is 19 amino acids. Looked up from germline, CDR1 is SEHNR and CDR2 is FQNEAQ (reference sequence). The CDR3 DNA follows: TGTGCCAGCAGCTTTCCCGGGACAGGACGTCCTAACACTAACTATGGCTACACCTTC. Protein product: CASSFPGTGRPNTNYGYTF.

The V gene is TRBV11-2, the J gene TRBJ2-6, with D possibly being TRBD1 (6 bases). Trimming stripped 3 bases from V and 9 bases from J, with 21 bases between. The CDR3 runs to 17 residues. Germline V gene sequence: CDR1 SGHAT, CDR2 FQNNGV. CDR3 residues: CASSFEKDSVKLNVLTF. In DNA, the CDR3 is TGTGCCAGCAGCTTCGAAAAGGACAGCGTGAAACTCAACGTCCTGACTTTC.

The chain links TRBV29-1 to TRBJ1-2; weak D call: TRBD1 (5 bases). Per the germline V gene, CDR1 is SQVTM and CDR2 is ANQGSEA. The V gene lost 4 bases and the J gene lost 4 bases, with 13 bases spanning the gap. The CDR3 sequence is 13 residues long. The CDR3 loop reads CSVGGGGRYGYTF. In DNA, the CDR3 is TGCAGCGTTGGGGGCGGGGGACGCTATGGCTACACCTTC.

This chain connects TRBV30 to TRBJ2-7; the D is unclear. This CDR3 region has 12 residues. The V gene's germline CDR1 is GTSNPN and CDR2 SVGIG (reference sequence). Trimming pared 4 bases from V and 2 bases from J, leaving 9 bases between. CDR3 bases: TGTGCCTGGAAAATGGGTCCCTACGAGCAGTACTTC. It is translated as CAWKMGPYEQYF.

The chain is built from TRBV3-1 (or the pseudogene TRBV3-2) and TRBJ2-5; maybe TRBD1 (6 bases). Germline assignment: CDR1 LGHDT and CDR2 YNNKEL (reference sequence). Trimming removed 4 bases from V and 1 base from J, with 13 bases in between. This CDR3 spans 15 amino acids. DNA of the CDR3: TGTGCCAGCAGCCCCGGACAGTACTTCCAAGAGACCCAGTACTTC. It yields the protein CASSPGQYFQETQYF.